The clone carrying this T cell receptor beta chain was detected many times. Its antigen is as yet unknown. Template switching by 5'RACE produced TCR cDNA, adding a universal primer site and UMIs. MiXCR was run by TCRdb on the 5' RACE reads, yielding one entry per CDR3 protein. The sample contains roughly 62,000 distinct CDR3 sequences, about 6.6% of which appear only once. This sample was taken from a study of T cells after yellow fever vaccination. Study-level background: Preparation of the low-cell-number fractions used SMART-Seq v4 Ultra Low Input. Study-wide findings and caveats: Some clonotypes, a small share, were shared between CD4 and CD8 compartments. Reappearing after the booster were most of the clones from primary vaccination (about 96% CD4, about 88% CD8).

The CDR3 has 13 amino acids. Trimming pared 5 bases from V and 3 bases from J, leaving 11 bases between. Germline CDR1 reads LGHNA; CDR2 reads YNFKEQ. The receptor was derived from a man aged 18 to 30 who received the YFV17D yellow fever vaccine. The chain carries TRBV4-2 and TRBJ2-7, with D hard to call. The sample was CD8+ T cells sorted from PBMCs, taken on the day of the first yellow fever vaccination. The CDR3 is CASSERPGYEQYV. As DNA, the CDR3 is TGTGCCAGCAGCGAAAGACCCGGCTACGAGCAGTACGTC.